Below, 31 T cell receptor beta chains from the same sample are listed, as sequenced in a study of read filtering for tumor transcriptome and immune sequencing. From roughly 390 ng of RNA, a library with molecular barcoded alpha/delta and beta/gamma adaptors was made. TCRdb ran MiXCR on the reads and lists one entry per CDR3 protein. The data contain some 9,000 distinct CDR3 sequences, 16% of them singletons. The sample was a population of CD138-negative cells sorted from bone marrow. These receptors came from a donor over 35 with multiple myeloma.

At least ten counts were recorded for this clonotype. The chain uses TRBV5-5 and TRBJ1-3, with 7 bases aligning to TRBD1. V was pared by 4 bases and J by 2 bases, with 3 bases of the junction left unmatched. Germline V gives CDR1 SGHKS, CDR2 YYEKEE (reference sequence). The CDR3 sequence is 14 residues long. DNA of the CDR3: TGTGCCAGCAGCCCTACAGGGGCTGGAAACACCATATATTTT. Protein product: CASSPTGAGNTIYF.

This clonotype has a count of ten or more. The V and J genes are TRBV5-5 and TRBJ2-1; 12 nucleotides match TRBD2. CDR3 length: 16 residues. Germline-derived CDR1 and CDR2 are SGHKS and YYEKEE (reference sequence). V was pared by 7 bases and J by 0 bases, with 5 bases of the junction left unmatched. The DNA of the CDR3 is TGTGCCAGCGGGACTAGCGGGTATAGCTCCTACAATGAGCAGTTCTTC. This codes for CASGTSGYSSYNEQFF. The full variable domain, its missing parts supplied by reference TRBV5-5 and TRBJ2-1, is DAGVTQSPTHLIKTRGQQVTLRCSPISGHKSVSWYQQVLGQGPQFIFQYYEKEERGRGNFPDRFSARQFPNYSSELNVNALLLGDSALYLCASGTSGYSSYNEQFFGPGTRLTVL.

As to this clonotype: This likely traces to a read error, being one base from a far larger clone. The CDR3 DNA reads TGTGCCAGCAGCTTAGCCTACAATAAGCAGTTCTTC. Its translation is CASSLAYNKQFF. V usage is TRBV11-3 and J usage is TRBJ2-1, with D unclear. From germline, CDR1 is SGHNT and CDR2 YENEEA. This CDR3 spans 12 amino acids.

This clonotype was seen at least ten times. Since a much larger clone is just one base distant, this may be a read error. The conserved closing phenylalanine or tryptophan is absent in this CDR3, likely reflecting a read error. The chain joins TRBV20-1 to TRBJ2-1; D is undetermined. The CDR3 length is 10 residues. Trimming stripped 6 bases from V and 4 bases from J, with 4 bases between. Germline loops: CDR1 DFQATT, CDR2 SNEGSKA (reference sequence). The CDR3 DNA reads TGCAGTGCCCAGTACAATGAGCAGTTCTCC. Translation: CSAQYNEQFS.

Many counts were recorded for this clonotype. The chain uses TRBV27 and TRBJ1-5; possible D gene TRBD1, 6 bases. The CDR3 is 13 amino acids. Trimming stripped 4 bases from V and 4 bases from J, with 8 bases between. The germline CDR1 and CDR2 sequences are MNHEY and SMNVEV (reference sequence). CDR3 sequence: CASSSGQNQPQHF. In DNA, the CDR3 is TGTGCCAGCAGTTCCGGACAGAATCAGCCCCAGCATTTT.

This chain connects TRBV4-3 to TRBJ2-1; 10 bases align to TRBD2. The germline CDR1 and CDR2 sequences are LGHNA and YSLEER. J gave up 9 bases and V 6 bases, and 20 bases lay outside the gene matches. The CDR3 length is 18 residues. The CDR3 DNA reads TGCGCCAGCAGTCTCCACCGACTAGCGGGCGCTACCTCCAGTGAGCAGTTCTTC. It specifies CASSLHRLAGATSSEQFF.

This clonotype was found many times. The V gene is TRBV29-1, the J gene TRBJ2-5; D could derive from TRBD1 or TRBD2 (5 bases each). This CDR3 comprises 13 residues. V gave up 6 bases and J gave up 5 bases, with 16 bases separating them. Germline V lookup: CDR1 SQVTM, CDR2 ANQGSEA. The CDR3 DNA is TGCAGCGTAGTCTTGAGGGGTAGGGAGACCCAGTACTTC. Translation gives CSVVLRGRETQYF. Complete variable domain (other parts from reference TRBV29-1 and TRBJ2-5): SAVISQKPSRDICQRGTSLTIQCQVDSQVTMMFWYRQQPGQSLTLIATANQGSEATYESGFVIDKFPISRPNLTFSTLTVSNMSPEDSSIYLCSVVLRGRETQYFGPGTRLLVL.

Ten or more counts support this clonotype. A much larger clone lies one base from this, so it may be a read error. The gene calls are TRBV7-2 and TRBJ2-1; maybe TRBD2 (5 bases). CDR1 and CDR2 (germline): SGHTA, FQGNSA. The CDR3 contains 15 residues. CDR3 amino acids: CASSLSAGAYNGQFF. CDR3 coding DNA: TGTGCCAGCAGCTTATCCGCGGGCGCATACAATGGGCAGTTCTTC.

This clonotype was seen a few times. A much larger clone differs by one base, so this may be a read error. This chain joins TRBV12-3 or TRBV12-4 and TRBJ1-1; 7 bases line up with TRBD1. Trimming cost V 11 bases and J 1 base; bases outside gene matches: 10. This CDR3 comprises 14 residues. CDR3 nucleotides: TGTGCCGGCATCGAGGGGGCTACGAACACTGAAGCTTTCTTT. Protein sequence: CAGIEGATNTEAFF.

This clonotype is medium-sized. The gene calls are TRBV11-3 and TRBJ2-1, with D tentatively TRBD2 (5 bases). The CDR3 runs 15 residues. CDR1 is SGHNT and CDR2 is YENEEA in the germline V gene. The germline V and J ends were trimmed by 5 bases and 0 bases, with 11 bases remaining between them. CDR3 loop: CASSLSGNSYNEQFF. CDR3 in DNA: TGTGCCAGCAGCCTCAGCGGAAACTCCTACAATGAGCAGTTCTTC. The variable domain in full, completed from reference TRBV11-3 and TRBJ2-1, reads EAGVVQSPRYKIIEKKQPVAFWCNPISGHNTLYWYLQNLGQGPELLIRYENEEAVDDSQLPKDRFSAERLKGVDSTLKIQPAELGDSAVYLCASSLSGNSYNEQFFGPGTRLTVL.

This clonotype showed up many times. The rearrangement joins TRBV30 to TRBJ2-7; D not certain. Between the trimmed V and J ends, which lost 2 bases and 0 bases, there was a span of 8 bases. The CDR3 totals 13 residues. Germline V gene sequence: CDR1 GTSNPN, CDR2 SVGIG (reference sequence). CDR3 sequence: CAWSWAHSYEQYF. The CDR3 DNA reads TGTGCCTGGAGTTGGGCCCACTCCTACGAGCAGTACTTC. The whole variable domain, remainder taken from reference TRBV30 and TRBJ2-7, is SQTIHQWPATLVQPVGSPLSLECTVEGTSNPNLYWYRQAAGRGLQLLFYSVGIGQISSEVPQNLSASRPQDRQFILSSKKLLLSDSGFYLCAWSWAHSYEQYFGPGTRLTVT.

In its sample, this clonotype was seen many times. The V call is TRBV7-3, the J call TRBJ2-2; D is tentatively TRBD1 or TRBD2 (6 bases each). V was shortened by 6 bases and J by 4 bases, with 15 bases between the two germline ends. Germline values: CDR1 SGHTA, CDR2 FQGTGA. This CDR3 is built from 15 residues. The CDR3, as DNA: TGTGCCAGCAGTCCCCTCAGGGGAGGCACCGGGGAGCTGTTTTTT. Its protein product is CASSPLRGGTGELFF.

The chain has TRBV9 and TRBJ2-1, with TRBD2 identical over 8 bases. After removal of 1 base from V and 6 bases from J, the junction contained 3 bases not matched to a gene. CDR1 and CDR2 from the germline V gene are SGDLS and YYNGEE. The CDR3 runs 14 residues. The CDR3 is CASSVSGGGNEQFF. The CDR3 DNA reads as TGTGCCAGCAGCGTAAGCGGGGGAGGCAATGAGCAGTTCTTC.

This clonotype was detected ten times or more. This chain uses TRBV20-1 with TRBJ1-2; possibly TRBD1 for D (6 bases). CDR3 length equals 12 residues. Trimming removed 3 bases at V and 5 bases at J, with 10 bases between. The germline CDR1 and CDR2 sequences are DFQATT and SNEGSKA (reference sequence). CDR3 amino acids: CSASPGQYGYTF. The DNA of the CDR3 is TGCAGTGCTAGCCCTGGACAGTATGGCTACACCTTC.

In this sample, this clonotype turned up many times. As DNA, the CDR3 is TGTGCCAGCAGTTTTCCGAACACCGGGGAGCTGTTTTTT. Protein product: CASSFPNTGELFF. The chain carries TRBV28 and TRBJ2-2; D call uncertain. This CDR3 is 13 amino acids long. Trimming left V 3 bases short and J 0 bases short, with 2 bases between. Germline assignment: CDR1 MDHEN and CDR2 SYDVKM.

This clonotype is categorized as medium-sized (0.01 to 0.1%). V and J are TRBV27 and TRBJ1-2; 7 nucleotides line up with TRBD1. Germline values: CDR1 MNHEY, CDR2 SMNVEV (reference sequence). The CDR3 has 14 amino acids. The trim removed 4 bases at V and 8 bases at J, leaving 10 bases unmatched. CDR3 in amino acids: CASSWRGGSSGYTF. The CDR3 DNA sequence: TGTGCCAGCAGTTGGAGAGGGGGCTCTTCGGGCTACACCTTC.

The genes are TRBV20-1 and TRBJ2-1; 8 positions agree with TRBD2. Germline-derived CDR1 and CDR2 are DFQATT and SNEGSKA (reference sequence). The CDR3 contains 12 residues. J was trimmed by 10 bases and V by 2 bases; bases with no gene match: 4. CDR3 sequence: CSARLAGPEQFF. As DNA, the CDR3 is TGCAGTGCTAGACTAGCGGGCCCAGAGCAGTTCTTC.

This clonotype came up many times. CDR3 sequence: CASSLGGGPLQETQYF. The CDR3 nucleotides read TGTGCCAGCAGCTTGGGAGGGGGGCCCCTCCAAGAGACCCAGTACTTC. The chain carries TRBV5-6 and TRBJ2-5; D may be TRBD1 or TRBD2 (6 bases each). There are 16 residues in the CDR3. Between the trimmed V and J ends, which lost 0 bases and 1 base, there was a span of 13 bases. From germline, CDR1 is SGHDT and CDR2 YYEEEE.

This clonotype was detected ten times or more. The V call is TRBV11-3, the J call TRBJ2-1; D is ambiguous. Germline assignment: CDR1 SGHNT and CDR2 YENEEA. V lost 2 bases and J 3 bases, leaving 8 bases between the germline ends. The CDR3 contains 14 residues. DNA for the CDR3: TGTGCCAGCAGCTTAAGGACGGTCTACAATGAGCAGTTCTTC. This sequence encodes CASSLRTVYNEQFF.

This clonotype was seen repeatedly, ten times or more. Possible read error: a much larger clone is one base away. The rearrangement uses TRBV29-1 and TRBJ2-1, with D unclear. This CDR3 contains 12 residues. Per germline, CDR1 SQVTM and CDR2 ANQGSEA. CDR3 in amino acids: CSVMVNNNGQFF. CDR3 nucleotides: TGCAGCGTTATGGTCAACAACAATGGGCAGTTCTTC.

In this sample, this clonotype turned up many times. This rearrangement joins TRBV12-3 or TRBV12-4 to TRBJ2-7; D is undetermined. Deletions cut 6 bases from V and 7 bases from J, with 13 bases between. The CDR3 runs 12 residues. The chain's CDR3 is CASSPEGLEQYF. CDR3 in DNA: TGTGCCAGCAGCCCAGAAGGGTTGGAGCAGTACTTC.

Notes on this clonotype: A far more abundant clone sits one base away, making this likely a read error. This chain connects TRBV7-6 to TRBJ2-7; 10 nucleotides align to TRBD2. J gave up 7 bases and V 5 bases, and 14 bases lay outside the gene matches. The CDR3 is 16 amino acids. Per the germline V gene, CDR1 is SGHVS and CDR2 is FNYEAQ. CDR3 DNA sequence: TGTGCCAGCAGCCTCCGGCCGGGACTAGCGACGGATGAGCAGTACTTC. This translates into CASSLRPGLATDEQYF.

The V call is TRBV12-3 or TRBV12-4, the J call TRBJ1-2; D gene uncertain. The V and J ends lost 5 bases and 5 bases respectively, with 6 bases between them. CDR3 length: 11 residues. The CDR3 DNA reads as TGTGCCAGCAGTCGGGGTTATGGCTACACCTTC. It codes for CASSRGYGYTF.

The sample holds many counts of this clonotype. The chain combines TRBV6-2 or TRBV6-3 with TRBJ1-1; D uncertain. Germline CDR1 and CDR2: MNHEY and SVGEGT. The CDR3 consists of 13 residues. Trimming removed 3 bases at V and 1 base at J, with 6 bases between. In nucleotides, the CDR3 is TGTGCCAGCAGTTATTTAAGGAACACTGAAGCTTTCTTT. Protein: CASSYLRNTEAFF.

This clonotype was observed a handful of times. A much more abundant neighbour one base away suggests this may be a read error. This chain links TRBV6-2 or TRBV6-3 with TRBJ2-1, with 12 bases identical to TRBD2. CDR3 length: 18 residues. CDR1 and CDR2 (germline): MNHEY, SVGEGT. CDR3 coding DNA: TGTGCCAGCACCACTACCCCCCTAGCGGGGGGGCCTATCGATGAGCAGTCCTTC. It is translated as CASTTTPLAGGPIDEQSF.

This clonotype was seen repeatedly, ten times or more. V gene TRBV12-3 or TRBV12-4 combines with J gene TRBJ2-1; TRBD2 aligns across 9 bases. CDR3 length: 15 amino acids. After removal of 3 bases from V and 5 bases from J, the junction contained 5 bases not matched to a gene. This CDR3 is CASSLGLAGNNEQFF. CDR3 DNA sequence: TGTGCCAGCAGTTTGGGTCTAGCGGGGAACAATGAGCAGTTCTTC.

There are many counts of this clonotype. CDR3 protein: CASSTSSSGPQETQYF. For the CDR3, the DNA is TGTGCCAGCAGCACGTCTAGTAGCGGGCCTCAAGAGACCCAGTACTTC. The rearrangement links TRBV7-2 to TRBJ2-5; TRBD2 matches at 7 bases. Germline V CDR1 and CDR2: SGHTA, FQGNSA. There are 16 residues in the CDR3. V shed 5 bases, J shed 2 bases, and the junction held 11 bases outside the gene matches. Drawing the rest from reference TRBV7-2 and TRBJ2-5, the complete variable domain is GAGVSQSPSNKVTEKGKDVELRCDPISGHTALYWYRQSLGQGLEFLIYFQGNSAPDKSGLPSDRFSAERTGGSVSTLTIQRTQQEDSAVYLCASSTSSSGPQETQYFGPGTRLLVL.

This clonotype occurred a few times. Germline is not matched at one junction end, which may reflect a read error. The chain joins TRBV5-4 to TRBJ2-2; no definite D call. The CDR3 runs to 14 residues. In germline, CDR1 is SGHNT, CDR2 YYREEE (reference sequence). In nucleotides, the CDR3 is TGTGCCGGCAGCTCCAGAGCCAACACTGGGGAGCTGTTTTTT. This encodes CAGSSRANTGELFF.

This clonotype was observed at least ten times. As DNA, the CDR3 is TGTGCCAGCAGCCCCAACCTGGGACTAGCGGCCTACGAGCAGTACTTC. Its protein product is CASSPNLGLAAYEQYF. The gene calls are TRBV11-2 and TRBJ2-7; 11 positions agree with TRBD2. Germline V gene lookup returns CDR1 SGHAT and CDR2 FQNNGV. The V and J ends lost 5 bases and 2 bases, in that order; junction bases with no gene match: 8. CDR3 length equals 16 residues. The full variable domain, its missing parts supplied by reference TRBV11-2 and TRBJ2-7, is EAGVAQSPRYKIIEKRQSVAFWCNPISGHATLYWYQQILGQGPKLLIQFQNNGVVDDSQLPKDRFSAERLKGVDSTLKIQPAKLEDSAVYLCASSPNLGLAAYEQYFGPGTRLTVT.

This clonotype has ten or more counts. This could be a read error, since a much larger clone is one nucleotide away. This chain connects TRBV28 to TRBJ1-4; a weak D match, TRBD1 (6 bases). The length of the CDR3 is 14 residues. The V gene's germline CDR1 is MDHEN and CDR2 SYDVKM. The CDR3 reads CASSLRGTNEKRFF. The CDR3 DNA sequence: TGTGCCAGCAGTTTAAGGGGGACTAATGAAAAACGGTTTTTT.

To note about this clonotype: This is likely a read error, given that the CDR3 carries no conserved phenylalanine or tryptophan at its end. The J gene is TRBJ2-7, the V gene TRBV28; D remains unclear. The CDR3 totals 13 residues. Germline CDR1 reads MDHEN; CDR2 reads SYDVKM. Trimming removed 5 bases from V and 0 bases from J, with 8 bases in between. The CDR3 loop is CASSPTASYEQYY. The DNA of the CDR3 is TGTGCCAGCAGTCCGACGGCCTCCTACGAGCAGTACTAC.